The rows below give T cell receptor beta chains drawn from one sample of a study of T cells after yellow fever vaccination. One entry per CDR3 protein, called by TCRdb with MiXCR from the 5' RACE reads. The data contain about 320,000 distinct CDR3 sequences, about an eighth of them singletons. This material consisted of CD4+ T cells sorted from PBMCs, taken 15 days after the yellow fever booster vaccination. The source of these receptors is a young man who received the YFV17D yellow fever vaccine. The CDR3 runs from the conserved cysteine through the conserved F or W. The D gene is left open where the match is weak. The size field is filled for only some rows; it gives once, few, many or a size class.

clone_size: many
cdr3_length: 14
v_call: TRBV7-2
d_call: .
j_call: TRBJ1-5
cdr3_aa: CASSKSEGGQPQHF

clone_size: few
cdr3_length: 14
v_call: TRBV12-3/TRBV12-4
d_call: .
j_call: TRBJ2-2
cdr3_aa: CASSPRWNTGELFF

clone_size: few
cdr3_length: 9
v_call: TRBV6-2/TRBV6-3
d_call: .
j_call: TRBJ1-1
cdr3_aa: CASSPRPTF

clone_size: few
cdr3_length: 15
v_call: TRBV21-1
d_call: .
j_call: TRBJ1-5
cdr3_aa: CASKNVGATEQPQHF

clone_size: few
cdr3_length: 15
v_call: TRBV24-1
d_call: .
j_call: TRBJ2-5
cdr3_aa: CATSDPSGPQETQYF

clone_size: many
cdr3_length: 13
v_call: TRBV12-3/TRBV12-4
d_call: .
j_call: TRBJ2-5
cdr3_aa: CASRWTDEETQYF

clone_size: few
cdr3_length: 15
v_call: TRBV2
d_call: .
j_call: TRBJ2-7
cdr3_aa: CASSAGGAPTYEQYF

clone_size: .
cdr3_length: 14
v_call: TRBV12-3/TRBV12-4
d_call: .
j_call: TRBJ1-4
cdr3_aa: CASSFRSTNEKLFF

clone_size: .
cdr3_length: 15
v_call: TRBV6-2/TRBV6-3
d_call: TRBD2
j_call: TRBJ2-7
cdr3_aa: CASSYQRGGGREQYF

clone_size: .
cdr3_length: 13
v_call: TRBV24-1
d_call: .
j_call: TRBJ1-2
cdr3_aa: CATSDLSGPGYTF

clone_size: few
cdr3_length: 14
v_call: TRBV20-1
d_call: .
j_call: TRBJ2-1
cdr3_aa: CSARGRGHYNEQFF

clone_size: .
cdr3_length: 11
v_call: TRBV6-1
d_call: .
j_call: TRBJ1-5
cdr3_aa: CASSGAQPQHF

clone_size: .
cdr3_length: 15
v_call: TRBV20-1
d_call: TRBD2
j_call: TRBJ2-5
cdr3_aa: CSARELAGPLGIQYF

clone_size: few
cdr3_length: 14
v_call: TRBV9
d_call: .
j_call: TRBJ2-2
cdr3_aa: CASSVTSNTGELFF

clone_size: few
cdr3_length: 16
v_call: TRBV19
d_call: .
j_call: TRBJ1-2
cdr3_aa: CASSIEAGTPVYGYTF

clone_size: few
cdr3_length: 15
v_call: TRBV2
d_call: .
j_call: TRBJ1-2
cdr3_aa: CASSEAQTVLGGYTF

clone_size: few
cdr3_length: 15
v_call: TRBV29-1
d_call: .
j_call: TRBJ2-1
cdr3_aa: CSVELFGTVDNEQFF

clone_size: few
cdr3_length: 15
v_call: TRBV5-1
d_call: TRBD1
j_call: TRBJ2-5
cdr3_aa: CASSRDSDRGETQYF

clone_size: .
cdr3_length: 16
v_call: TRBV5-1
d_call: TRBD1
j_call: TRBJ1-1
cdr3_aa: CASSWARTGEDTEAFF

clone_size: .
cdr3_length: 15
v_call: TRBV18
d_call: TRBD2
j_call: TRBJ2-2
cdr3_aa: CASSETSGHTGELFF

clone_size: few
cdr3_length: 14
v_call: TRBV19
d_call: .
j_call: TRBJ1-2
cdr3_aa: CASSIRDTPGGYTF

clone_size: .
cdr3_length: 13
v_call: TRBV10-3
d_call: .
j_call: TRBJ1-3
cdr3_aa: CAIGVRSGNTIYF

clone_size: .
cdr3_length: 17
v_call: TRBV6-2/TRBV6-3
d_call: TRBD1
j_call: TRBJ2-2
cdr3_aa: CASSFSGQGVPTGELFF

clone_size: few
cdr3_length: 14
v_call: TRBV2
d_call: .
j_call: TRBJ1-2
cdr3_aa: CASSAGTDNYGYTF

clone_size: .
cdr3_length: 16
v_call: TRBV6-5
d_call: .
j_call: TRBJ2-6
cdr3_aa: CASSYSTQPGANVLTF

clone_size: .
cdr3_length: 15
v_call: TRBV11-2
d_call: .
j_call: TRBJ2-7
cdr3_aa: CASSLVRANLHEQYF

clone_size: few
cdr3_length: 14
v_call: TRBV5-6
d_call: TRBD1
j_call: TRBJ2-4
cdr3_aa: CASSRDRVENIQYF

clone_size: .
cdr3_length: 17
v_call: TRBV5-1
d_call: .
j_call: TRBJ1-5
cdr3_aa: CASSLGPGLQPDQPQHF

clone_size: .
cdr3_length: 14
v_call: TRBV6-6
d_call: .
j_call: TRBJ2-5
cdr3_aa: CASSYYEGGKTQYF

clone_size: many
cdr3_length: 15
v_call: TRBV5-1
d_call: .
j_call: TRBJ2-3
cdr3_aa: CASSFLDFQTDTQYF

clone_size: few
cdr3_length: 18
v_call: TRBV7-6
d_call: .
j_call: TRBJ2-3
cdr3_aa: CASSAGITGGRGTDTQYF

clone_size: few
cdr3_length: 15
v_call: TRBV20-1
d_call: TRBD2
j_call: TRBJ2-3
cdr3_aa: CSAPTRTSAGDTQYF

clone_size: .
cdr3_length: 15
v_call: TRBV28
d_call: TRBD1
j_call: TRBJ2-3
cdr3_aa: CASTFAGGHTDTQYF

clone_size: many
cdr3_length: 15
v_call: TRBV7-2
d_call: TRBD2
j_call: TRBJ2-1
cdr3_aa: CASSLMAGGNNEQFF

clone_size: .
cdr3_length: 15
v_call: TRBV20-1
d_call: TRBD1
j_call: TRBJ1-3
cdr3_aa: CSATPGQGIGNTIYF

clone_size: .
cdr3_length: 16
v_call: TRBV6-1
d_call: .
j_call: TRBJ2-6
cdr3_aa: CASRNAYASGANVLTF

clone_size: .
cdr3_length: 12
v_call: TRBV12-3/TRBV12-4
d_call: .
j_call: TRBJ2-3
cdr3_aa: CASSQEQSTQYF